This T cell receptor beta chain appears in the sequencing data of a study of blood T cell repertoires in COVID-19. Overall study context: Specimens from acute and convalescent COVID-19 originated in the United States, Italy and Spain. Sample material is recorded as cDNA or gDNA derived from T cells, B-cell-depleted T cells, or PBMCs.

Authors' methods: It was from reference gene primer amplification that nucleated cell counts were estimated. Clones were sequenced by immunoSEQ multiplex PCR, and TCRdb holds only the in-frame ones, with some missing. D and trimming were read from the DNA, whereas the V and J calls and clone size are those reported in that table. The repertoire holds some 210,000 clones, with roughly 90% as singletons. Germline-derived CDR1 and CDR2 are SGDLS and YYNGEE. J lost 7 bases, V lost 3 bases, and 7 bases had no gene match. The CDR3 loop spans 14 amino acids. This clonotype originated in a man in his sixties who had recovered from COVID-19. Sequencing was done on a sample of peripheral blood. The chain combines TRBV9 with TRBJ1-5, with 7 bases that match TRBD1. In nucleotides, the CDR3 is TGTGCCAGCAGCGCAACGACAGGGAACCAGCCCCAGCATTTT. Protein sequence: CASSATTGNQPQHF. Full variable domain (outside the CDR3, taken from reference TRBV9 and TRBJ1-5): DSGVTQTPKHLITATGQRVTLRCSPRSGDLSVYWYQQSLDQGLQFLIQYYNGEERAKGNILERFSAQQFPDLHSELNLSSLELGDSALYFCASSATTGNQPQHFGDGTRLSIL.